This T cell receptor beta chain was recovered during a study of cytomegalovirus exposure and HLA in healthy donors. Study details: Early release data held around 80 million unique TCRs from HLA-typed donors.

The CDR3 length is 15 residues. In germline, CDR1 is SGHDT, CDR2 YYEEEE. V was clipped by 0 bases and J by 1 base, with 9 bases between them. Among the donors, all were healthy bone marrow donors. In the PCR, 60 Vbeta and 13 Jbeta primers were used. Profiling relied on immunoSEQ multiplex PCR, and the TCRdb table lists in-frame clones only, not all of them. This table holds roughly 140,000 clones, nearly 80% found once. The material sequenced was PBMCs. This TCR was sampled from a male donor in good health and CMV-seronegative. The chain carries TRBV5-6 and TRBJ2-3, with D possibly TRBD2 on 6 matching bases. Here the CDR3 reads CASSLETGGTDTQYF. The CDR3 region has the DNA TGTGCCAGCAGCTTGGAAACGGGGGGCACAGATACGCAGTATTTT.